This TCR beta chain was identified in a study of T-cell reconstitution after alpha-beta-depleted transplantation in children. Unique molecular identifiers were built into the TCRbeta library. TCRdb redid the calling of the PCR reads with MiXCR, one entry per CDR3 protein. This sample yields hundreds of thousands of distinct CDR3 sequences, of which roughly 15% are seen a single time; about 1.1% belongs to the top ten. The CDR3 spans 12 residues. Trimming cost V 0 bases and J 7 bases, with 7 bases left between them. Per germline, CDR1 SGDLS and CDR2 YYNGEE. This clonotype was detected a few times. Sequencing was performed on PBMCs from the stem cell graft donor, taken from the stem cell graft. The chain is built from TRBV9 and TRBJ1-1; the D gene is possibly TRBD1 (5 bases). The clonotype was recovered from a human donor who donated a stem cell graft to a child with acute myeloid leukemia. CDR3 sequence: CASSVADSEAFF. In DNA, the CDR3 is TGTGCCAGCAGCGTAGCTGACAGTGAAGCTTTCTTT.